This section outlines one T cell receptor (beta chain) sequence together with its context. This sample is part of a study of blood T cell repertoires in COVID-19. The wider study: The study drew acute and convalescent COVID-19 samples from the United States, Italy and Spain. Sample material is recorded as cDNA or gDNA derived from T cells, B-cell-depleted T cells, or PBMCs.

V dropped 0 bases and J dropped 0; count of bases not matched to a gene: 5. The CDR3 contains 17 residues. From germline, CDR1 is LNHDA and CDR2 SQIVND (reference sequence). Authors' analysis steps: The authors estimated nucleated cell counts from reference gene primer amplification. Clones were sequenced by immunoSEQ multiplex PCR, and TCRdb holds only the in-frame ones, with some missing. That table is the source of V, J and clone size, and D and trimming were worked out from the DNA. Among about 24,000 clones listed, 90% to 95% were seen once. J is TRBJ2-4 and V is TRBV19; 7 bases match TRBD2. The sequence derives from a man between 65 and 79 years old with active COVID-19. The specimen was peripheral blood. The CDR3 DNA follows: TGTGCCAGTAGTATAGATCGAGCGGGGATAGCCAAAAACATTCAGTACTTC. Residues: CASSIDRAGIAKNIQYF.